The sample holds one count of the clone carrying this T cell receptor beta chain. This sample stems from a study of blood T cell repertoires in COVID-19. Background on the study: COVID-19 samples, acute and convalescent, were from the United States, Italy and Spain. T cells, B-cell-depleted T cells, or PBMCs provided the cDNA or gDNA that served as material.

Enrolled during active infection, Seattle patients were then followed longitudinally. In the authors' methods: Cell counts per sample came from amplifying reference gene primers. Generated by immunoSEQ multiplex PCR, the TCRdb table keeps only in-frame clones and is missing some. V and J calls and clone size come straight from that table; D and trimming were deduced from the DNA. The repertoire holds over 200,000 clones, with 70% to 90% as singletons. Germline values: CDR1 MNHEY, CDR2 SVGAGI. V was trimmed by 6 bases and J by 1 base, leaving 10 bases between them. The CDR3 spans 15 residues. The V call is TRBV6-5, the J call TRBJ2-6; D perhaps matches TRBD1 (6 bases). The source material was peripheral blood. This receptor was taken from a man aged 25 to 45 with COVID-19, enrolled during active disease. The CDR3 loop is CASRETGSGANVLTF. CDR3 in DNA: TGTGCCAGCAGGGAGACAGGTTCTGGGGCCAACGTCCTGACTTTC.